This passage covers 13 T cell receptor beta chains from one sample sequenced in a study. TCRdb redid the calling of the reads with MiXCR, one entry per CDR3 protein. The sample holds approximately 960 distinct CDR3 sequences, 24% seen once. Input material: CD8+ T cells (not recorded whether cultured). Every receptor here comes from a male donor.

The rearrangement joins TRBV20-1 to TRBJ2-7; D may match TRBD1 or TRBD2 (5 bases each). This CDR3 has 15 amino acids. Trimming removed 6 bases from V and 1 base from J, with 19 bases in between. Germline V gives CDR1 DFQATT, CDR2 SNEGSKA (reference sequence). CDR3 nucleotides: TGCAGTGCCAGCCCCGGGGCGGAGTCGTCCTACGAGCAGTACTTC. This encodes CSASPGAESSYEQYF.

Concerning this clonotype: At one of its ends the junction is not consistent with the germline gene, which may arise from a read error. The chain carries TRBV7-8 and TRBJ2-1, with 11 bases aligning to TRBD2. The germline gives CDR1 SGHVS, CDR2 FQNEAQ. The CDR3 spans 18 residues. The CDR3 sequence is CASSLVHLLAGDSNGQFF. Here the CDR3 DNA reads TGTGCCAGCAGCTTAGTACATTTACTAGCGGGAGATTCCAATGGGCAGTTCTTC.

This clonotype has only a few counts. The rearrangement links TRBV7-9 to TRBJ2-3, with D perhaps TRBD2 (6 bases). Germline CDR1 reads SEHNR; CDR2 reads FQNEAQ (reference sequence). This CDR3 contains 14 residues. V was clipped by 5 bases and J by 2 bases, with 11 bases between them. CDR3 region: CASSPSGFTDTQYF. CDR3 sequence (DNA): TGTGCCAGCAGCCCCAGCGGGTTCACAGATACGCAGTATTTT.

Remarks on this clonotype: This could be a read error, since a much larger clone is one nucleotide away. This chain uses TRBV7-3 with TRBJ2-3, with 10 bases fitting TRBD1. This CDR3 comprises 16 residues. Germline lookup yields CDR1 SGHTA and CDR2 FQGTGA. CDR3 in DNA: TGTACCAGCAGCTTCAGACAGGGGGCGTTCGGAGATACGCAGTATTTT. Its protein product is CTSSFRQGAFGDTQYF.

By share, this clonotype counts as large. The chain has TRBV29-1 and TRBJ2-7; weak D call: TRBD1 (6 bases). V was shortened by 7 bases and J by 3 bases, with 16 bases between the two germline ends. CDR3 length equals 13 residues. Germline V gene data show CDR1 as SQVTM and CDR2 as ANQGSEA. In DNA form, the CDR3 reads TGCAGCGCCCTAAGGACAGACTACTACGAGCAGTACTTC. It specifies CSALRTDYYEQYF.

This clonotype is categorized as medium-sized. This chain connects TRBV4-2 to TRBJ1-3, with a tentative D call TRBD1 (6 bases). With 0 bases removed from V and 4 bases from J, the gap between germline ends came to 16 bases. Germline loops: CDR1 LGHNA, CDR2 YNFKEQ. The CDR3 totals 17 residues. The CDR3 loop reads CASSQDSYGGLGNTIYF. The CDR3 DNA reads TGTGCCAGCAGCCAAGATAGTTACGGGGGGCTCGGAAACACCATATATTTT.

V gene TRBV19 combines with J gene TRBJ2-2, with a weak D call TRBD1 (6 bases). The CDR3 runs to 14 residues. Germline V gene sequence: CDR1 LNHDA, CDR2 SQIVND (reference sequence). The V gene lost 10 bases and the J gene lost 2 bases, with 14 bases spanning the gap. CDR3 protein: CATRPGANTGELFF. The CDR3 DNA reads TGTGCCACACGTCCAGGGGCCAACACCGGGGAGCTGTTTTTT.

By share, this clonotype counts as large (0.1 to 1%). The CDR3 loop reads CATSDLLEQYF. The DNA of the CDR3 is TGTGCCACCAGTGATTTGCTCGAGCAGTACTTC. The chain has TRBV24-1 and TRBJ2-7; no clear D gene. In germline, CDR1 is KGHDR, CDR2 SFDVKD. Trimming took 0 bases from V and 6 from J, leaving 2 bases between them. There are 11 residues in the CDR3.

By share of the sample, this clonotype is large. The CDR3 DNA follows: TGTGCCAGCAGCGTAGATTGGGACAGGGTGTCTGGAAACACCATATATTTT. Residues: CASSVDWDRVSGNTIYF. The chain employs TRBV9 and TRBJ1-3; 9 bases match TRBD1. The CDR3 is 17 residues long. Germline CDR1 and CDR2: SGDLS and YYNGEE. V shed 0 bases, J shed 1 base, and the junction held 5 bases outside the gene matches.

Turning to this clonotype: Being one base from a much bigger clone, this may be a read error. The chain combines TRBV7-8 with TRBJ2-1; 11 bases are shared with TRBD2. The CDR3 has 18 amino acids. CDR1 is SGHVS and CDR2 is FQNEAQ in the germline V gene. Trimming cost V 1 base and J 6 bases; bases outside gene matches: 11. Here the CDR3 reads CASSLVGLLAGDSNEQFF. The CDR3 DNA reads TGTGCCAGCAGCTTAGTAGGTTTACTAGCGGGAGATTCCAATGAGCAGTTCTTC. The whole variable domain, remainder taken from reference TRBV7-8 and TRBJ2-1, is GAGVSQSPRYKVAKRGQDVALRCDPISGHVSLFWYQQALGQGPEFLTYFQNEAQLDKSGLPSDRFFAERPEGSVSTLKIQRTQQEDSAVYLCASSLVGLLAGDSNEQFFGPGTRLTVL.

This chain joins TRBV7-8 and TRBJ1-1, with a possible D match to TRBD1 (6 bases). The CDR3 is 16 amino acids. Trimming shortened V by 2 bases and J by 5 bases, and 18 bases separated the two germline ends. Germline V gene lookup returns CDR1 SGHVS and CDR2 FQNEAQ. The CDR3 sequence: CASSLLGDTGRTEAFF. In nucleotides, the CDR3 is TGTGCCAGCAGCTTACTGGGGGACACTGGGCGGACTGAAGCTTTCTTT.

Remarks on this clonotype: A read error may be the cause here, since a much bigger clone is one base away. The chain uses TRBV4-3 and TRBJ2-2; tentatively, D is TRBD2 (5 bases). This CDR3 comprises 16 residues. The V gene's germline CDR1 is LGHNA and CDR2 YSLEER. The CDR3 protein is CASSQDIRQNTGEPFF. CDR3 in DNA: TGCGCCAGCAGCCAAGATATCAGGCAGAACACCGGGGAGCCGTTTTTT.

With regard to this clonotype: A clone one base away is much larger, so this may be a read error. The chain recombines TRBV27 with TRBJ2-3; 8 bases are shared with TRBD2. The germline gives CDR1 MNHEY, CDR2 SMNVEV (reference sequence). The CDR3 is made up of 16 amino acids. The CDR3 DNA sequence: TGTGCCAGGAGTTTTCTAGGAGCGGGAGTTGCAGATACGCAGTATTTT. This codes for CARSFLGAGVADTQYF.